These T cell receptor beta chains were read from a single sample in a study of CD8+CD57+ T cells in acquired aplastic anemia. One entry per CDR3 protein results from TCRdb running MiXCR on the reads. The table includes hundreds of thousands of distinct CDR3 sequences, under 40% detected once. Input material: sorted CD4+, CD8+, or CD8+CD57+ T cells (not recorded which) from PBMCs. The receptors shown here come from a human donor with aplastic anemia. CDR3s include the opening cysteine and the closing phenylalanine or tryptophan. Each record gives: CDR3 length, clone size, D gene, J gene, V gene, CDR3 protein, CDR3 DNA. A D gene is named only where the DNA matches it firmly. The size field is filled for only some rows; it gives once, few, many or a size class.

length: 17
size: few
D: TRBD2
J: TRBJ2-3
V: TRBV5-6
CDR3: CASSLPGTSGSTDTQYF
DNA: TGTGCCAGCAGCCTCCCCGGGACTAGCGGAAGCACAGATACGCAGTATTTT

length: 12
size: .
D: .
J: TRBJ1-1
V: TRBV6-1
CDR3: CASSGRATEAFF
DNA: TGTGCCAGCAGTGGGAGAGCCACTGAAGCTTTCTTT

length: 15
size: many
D: .
J: TRBJ1-1
V: TRBV20-1
CDR3: CSARDPRTGNTEAFF
DNA: TGCAGTGCTAGAGATCCAAGAACAGGCAACACTGAAGCTTTCTTT

length: 15
size: many
D: TRBD2
J: TRBJ2-7
V: TRBV19
CDR3: CASSVTGTSSGEQYF
DNA: TGTGCCAGTAGTGTCACCGGGACTAGTTCGGGCGAGCAGTACTTC

length: 15
size: .
D: TRBD1
J: TRBJ1-2
V: TRBV10-3
CDR3: CASSPRTGGARGYTF
DNA: TGTGCCAGTAGTCCCCGGACAGGGGGCGCGCGGGGCTACACCTTC

length: 17
size: many
D: TRBD2
J: TRBJ2-5
V: TRBV15
CDR3: CATSRDLKAGGQETQYF
DNA: TGTGCCACCAGCAGAGATCTGAAGGCGGGGGGCCAAGAGACCCAGTACTTC

length: 12
size: many
D: .
J: TRBJ1-2
V: TRBV19
CDR3: CASSIVAGGYTF
DNA: TGTGCCAGTAGTATTGTGGCTGGGGGCTACACCTTC

length: 15
size: many
D: .
J: TRBJ1-3
V: TRBV20-1
CDR3: CSASWGGISGNTIYF
DNA: TGCAGTGCTAGCTGGGGGGGCATTAGTGGAAACACCATATATTTT

length: 13
size: few
D: .
J: TRBJ2-7
V: TRBV30
CDR3: CAWSVGGVYEQYF
DNA: TGTGCCTGGAGTGTTGGTGGGGTCTACGAGCAGTACTTC

length: 16
size: once
D: .
J: TRBJ1-2
V: TRBV28
CDR3: CATDFGEGGSNYGYTF
DNA: TGTGCCACCGACTTTGGGGAGGGGGGGAGTAACTATGGCTACACCTTC

length: 14
size: many
D: .
J: TRBJ1-5
V: TRBV24-1
CDR3: CATSDLPSNQPQHF
DNA: TGTGCCACCAGTGATCTACCTTCGAATCAGCCCCAGCATTTT

length: 14
size: .
D: .
J: TRBJ1-6
V: TRBV15
CDR3: CATSREQGRSPLHF
DNA: TGTGCCACCAGCAGAGAGCAGGGACGCTCACCCCTCCACTTT

length: 14
size: .
D: TRBD2
J: TRBJ2-2
V: TRBV7-9
CDR3: CASSVSGETVELFF
DNA: TGTGCCAGCAGCGTTAGCGGGGAGACCGTCGAGCTGTTTTTT

length: 16
size: few
D: .
J: TRBJ1-6
V: TRBV9
CDR3: CASSAGQSLGVSPLHF
DNA: TGTGCCAGCAGCGCCGGACAATCTTTAGGGGTCTCACCCCTCCACTTT

length: 15
size: few
D: .
J: TRBJ1-1
V: TRBV7-4
CDR3: CASSLGGAPGTEAFF
DNA: TGTGCCAGCAGCCTGGGGGGGGCCCCCGGCACTGAAGCTTTCTTT

length: 14
size: many
D: TRBD1
J: TRBJ2-3
V: TRBV7-2
CDR3: CASSRRTGTDTQYF
DNA: TGTGCCAGCAGCCGCCGGACAGGTACAGATACGCAGTATTTT

length: 18
size: few
D: .
J: TRBJ1-2
V: TRBV5-1
CDR3: CASSSHTLRTGNFYGYTF
DNA: TGCGCCAGCAGCTCCCACACGCTCCGGACGGGAAACTTCTATGGCTACACCTTC

length: 14
size: .
D: .
J: TRBJ2-7
V: TRBV2
CDR3: CASSGETGTYEQYF
DNA: TGTGCCAGCAGTGGGGAGACAGGTACCTACGAGCAGTACTTC

length: 16
size: few
D: .
J: TRBJ1-4
V: TRBV11-2
CDR3: CASSLWGAGTNEKLFF
DNA: TGTGCCAGCAGTTTATGGGGGGCCGGGACTAATGAAAAACTGTTTTTT

length: 12
size: .
D: .
J: TRBJ1-5
V: TRBV20-1
CDR3: CSASGRPGPQHF
DNA: TGCAGTGCTAGTGGCCGCCCGGGGCCCCAGCATTTT

length: 13
size: many
D: .
J: TRBJ2-5
V: TRBV7-7
CDR3: CASSLGHKETQYF
DNA: TGTGCTAGCAGCTTAGGACACAAAGAGACCCAGTACTTC

length: 13
size: .
D: .
J: TRBJ2-2
V: TRBV6-4
CDR3: CASSEGEGGELFF
DNA: TGTGCCAGCAGTGAGGGAGAAGGCGGGGAGCTGTTTTTT

length: 13
size: many
D: TRBD1
J: TRBJ1-2
V: TRBV9
CDR3: CASSTGGGYGYTF
DNA: TGTGCCAGCAGTACAGGGGGCGGCTATGGCTACACCTTC

length: 14
size: many
D: TRBD1
J: TRBJ1-5
V: TRBV20-1
CDR3: CSAARDRMNQPQHF
DNA: TGCAGTGCTGCTCGGGACAGGATGAATCAGCCCCAGCATTTT

length: 15
size: .
D: .
J: TRBJ1-5
V: TRBV19
CDR3: CASSRAESSNQPQHF
DNA: TGTGCCAGTAGTAGGGCCGAGAGTAGCAATCAGCCCCAGCATTTT

length: 12
size: .
D: .
J: TRBJ1-1
V: TRBV20-1
CDR3: CSAWVLNTEAFF
DNA: TGCAGTGCTTGGGTTTTAAACACTGAAGCTTTCTTT

length: 13
size: .
D: .
J: TRBJ1-3
V: TRBV3-1
CDR3: CASSQLSGNTIYF
DNA: TGTGCCAGCAGCCAATTGTCTGGAAACACCATATATTTT

length: 13
size: .
D: .
J: TRBJ1-3
V: TRBV20-1
CDR3: CSLVSVSGSTIYF
DNA: TGCAGTTTGGTTTCTGTTTCTGGAAGCACCATATATTTT

length: 16
size: few
D: .
J: TRBJ2-1
V: TRBV7-2
CDR3: CASSREWRSSYNEQFF
DNA: TGTGCCAGCAGCCGGGAATGGCGGTCCTCCTACAATGAGCAGTTCTTC

length: 15
size: many
D: .
J: TRBJ2-6
V: TRBV20-1
CDR3: CSARKGDSGANVLTF
DNA: TGCAGTGCTAGAAAAGGGGACTCTGGGGCCAACGTCCTGACTTTC

length: 12
size: many
D: .
J: TRBJ1-6
V: TRBV15
CDR3: CATRIGVSPLHF
DNA: TGTGCCACCCGAATTGGGGTTTCACCCCTCCACTTT

length: 14
size: many
D: .
J: TRBJ1-4
V: TRBV19
CDR3: CASAYGGKGEKLFF
DNA: TGTGCCAGTGCCTACGGGGGCAAGGGTGAAAAACTGTTTTTT

length: 14
size: many
D: .
J: TRBJ1-3
V: TRBV12-3/TRBV12-4
CDR3: CASSSSGWGNTIYF
DNA: TGTGCCAGCAGTTCTTCAGGGTGGGGAAACACCATATATTTT

length: 14
size: few
D: .
J: TRBJ1-2
V: TRBV6-5
CDR3: CASSYARGYSGYTF
DNA: TGTGCCAGCAGTTACGCCAGGGGTTACTCTGGCTACACCTTC

length: 13
size: .
D: .
J: TRBJ1-6
V: TRBV10-3
CDR3: CAISVGTDSALHF
DNA: TGTGCCATCAGTGTGGGGACGGATTCGGCCCTCCACTTT

length: 13
size: many
D: .
J: TRBJ2-5
V: TRBV2
CDR3: CASSGRTKETQYF
DNA: TGTGCCAGCAGTGGGCGGACTAAAGAGACCCAGTACTTC

length: 15
size: .
D: .
J: TRBJ2-7
V: TRBV2
CDR3: CASSGGTYRHYERYF
DNA: TGTGCCAGCAGTGGTGGGACTTACAGGCACTACGAGCGGTACTTC

length: 16
size: .
D: .
J: TRBJ1-2
V: TRBV4-2
CDR3: CASSQDGGRGSYGHTF
DNA: TGTGCCAGCAGCCAAGATGGGGGCAGGGGAAGCTATGGCCACACCTTC

length: 13
size: .
D: .
J: TRBJ2-3
V: TRBV20-1
CDR3: CSARTGGENTQYF
DNA: TGCAGTGCTCGGACAGGCGGGGAGAATACGCAGTATTTT

length: 14
size: .
D: .
J: TRBJ2-7
V: TRBV19
CDR3: CASSPKSGAYEQYF
DNA: TGTGCCAGTAGCCCAAAGTCGGGTGCCTACGAGCAGTACTTC

length: 13
size: many
D: TRBD2
J: TRBJ2-7
V: TRBV9
CDR3: CASSAERRGGQYF
DNA: TGTGCCAGCAGCGCAGAACGGCGCGGGGGGCAGTACTTC

length: 15
size: many
D: .
J: TRBJ1-5
V: TRBV15
CDR3: CATSRGDTSNQPQHF
DNA: TGTGCCACCAGCAGAGGGGACACTAGCAATCAGCCCCAGCATTTT

length: 15
size: .
D: TRBD2
J: TRBJ2-5
V: TRBV7-2
CDR3: CASSPPGGVRETQYF
DNA: TGTGCCAGCAGCCCGCCCGGGGGGGTCCGGGAGACCCAGTACTTC

length: 15
size: .
D: .
J: TRBJ1-5
V: TRBV6-2/TRBV6-3
CDR3: CASSYGGLSKLPQHF
DNA: TGTGCCAGCAGTTACGGCGGTTTGAGCAAACTGCCCCAGCATTTT

length: 13
size: many
D: .
J: TRBJ1-1
V: TRBV7-9
CDR3: CASSLAGRTEAFF
DNA: TGTGCCAGCAGCTTAGCCGGACGCACTGAAGCTTTCTTT

length: 15
size: .
D: .
J: TRBJ1-2
V: TRBV2
CDR3: CASRGLGENNYGYTF
DNA: TGTGCCAGCAGAGGACTCGGGGAAAATAACTATGGCTACACCTTC